This T cell receptor beta chain was profiled in a study of blood T cell repertoires in COVID-19. Study information: Acute and convalescent COVID-19 samples came from the United States, Italy and Spain. PBMCs, B-cell-depleted T cells, or T cells provided the cDNA or gDNA that made up the material.

Seattle's enrolled individuals joined amid active infection and were then monitored longitudinally. Per the authors' pipeline: Estimates of nucleated cell counts were drawn from the amplification of reference gene primers. Profiled with immunoSEQ multiplex PCR; TCRdb holds only in-frame clones, not every one. V and J calls and clone size are copied from that table; D and trimming were computed from the DNA. Among some 450,000 clones listed, about nine tenths were seen once. V was clipped by 4 bases and J by 0 bases; unmatched bases: 4. The germline gives CDR1 SGHVS, CDR2 FQNEAQ. The CDR3 has 15 amino acids. This clone was counted a few times.

The specimen sequenced was peripheral blood. This receptor was taken from a woman in her forties or fifties with COVID-19, enrolled during active disease. The rearrangement links TRBV7-8 to TRBJ2-7; 9 bases align to TRBD2. The CDR3 DNA sequence: TGTGCCAGCAGCTACCGACTAGCGGACTCCTACGAGCAGTACTTC. Translated: CASSYRLADSYEQYF.